The clone carrying this TCR beta chain was detected ten times or more. Its specificity is not known. Coverage ceases 3 residues before the CDR3 finishes, and the germline J gene fills in the end. The data were taken from a study of T cell clonality in common variable immunodeficiency. Germline assignment: CDR1 SGHRS and CDR2 YFSETQ. V dropped 3 bases and J dropped 4; count of bases not matched to a gene: 5. The CDR3 runs 14 residues. Produced via immunoSEQ multiplex PCR; TCRdb's table is partial and in-frame only. The data show around 52,000 clones, none appearing only once, with approximately 5.4% held by the ten largest. Study findings and constraints: CVID subjects had higher TCRbeta clonality than healthy controls, most marked in about a third. T cell subpopulation sequencing would be needed to explain CVID clonality.

Sequencing was done on a sample of peripheral blood mononuclear cells. The chain employs TRBV5-1 and TRBJ1-1; 8 bases agree with TRBD1. This receptor was taken from a person between 18 and 70 years old in good health. CDR3 sequence: CASSSQGVGTEAFF. The sequenced CDR3 bases are TGCGCCAGCAGCTCACAGGGGGTTGGCACTGAA.